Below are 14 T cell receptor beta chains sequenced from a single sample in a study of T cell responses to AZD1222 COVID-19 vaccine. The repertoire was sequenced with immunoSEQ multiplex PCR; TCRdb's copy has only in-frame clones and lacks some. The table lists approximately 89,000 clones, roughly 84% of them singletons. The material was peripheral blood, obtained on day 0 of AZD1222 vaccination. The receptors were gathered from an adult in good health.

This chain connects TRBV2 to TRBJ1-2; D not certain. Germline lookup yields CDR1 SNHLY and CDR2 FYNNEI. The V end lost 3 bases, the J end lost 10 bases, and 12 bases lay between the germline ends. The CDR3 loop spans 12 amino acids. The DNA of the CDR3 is TGTGCCAGCAGTGAGGGCGTCCGGGTCTACACCTTC. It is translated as CASSEGVRVYTF.

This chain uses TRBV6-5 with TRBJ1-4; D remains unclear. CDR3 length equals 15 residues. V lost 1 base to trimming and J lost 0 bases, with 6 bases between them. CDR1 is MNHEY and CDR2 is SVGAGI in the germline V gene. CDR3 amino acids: CASSYFGTTNEKLFF. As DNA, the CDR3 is TGTGCCAGCAGTTACTTCGGGACAACTAATGAAAAACTGTTTTTT.

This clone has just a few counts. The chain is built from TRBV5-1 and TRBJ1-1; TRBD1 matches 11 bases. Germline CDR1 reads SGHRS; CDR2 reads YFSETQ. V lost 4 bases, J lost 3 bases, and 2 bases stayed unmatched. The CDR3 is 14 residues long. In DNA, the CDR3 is TGCGCCAGCAGCGCGGGACAGGGGGACACTGAAGCTTTCTTT. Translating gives CASSAGQGDTEAFF.

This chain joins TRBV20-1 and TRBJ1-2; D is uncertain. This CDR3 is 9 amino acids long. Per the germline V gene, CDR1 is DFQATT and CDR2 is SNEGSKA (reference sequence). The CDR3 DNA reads TGCAGCCATGACTATGGCTACACCTTC. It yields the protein CSHDYGYTF.

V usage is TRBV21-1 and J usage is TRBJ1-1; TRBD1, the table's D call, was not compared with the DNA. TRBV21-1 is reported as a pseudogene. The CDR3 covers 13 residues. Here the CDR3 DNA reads TGTGCCAGCAGCGGCCCCCGGAACACTGAAGCTTTCTTT. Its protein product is CASSGPRNTEAFF.

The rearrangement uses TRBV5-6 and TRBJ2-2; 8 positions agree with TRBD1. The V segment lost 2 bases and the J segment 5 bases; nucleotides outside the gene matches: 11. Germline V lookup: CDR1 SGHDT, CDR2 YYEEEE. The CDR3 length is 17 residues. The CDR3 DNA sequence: TGTGCCAGCAGCTTTGACAGGGGAAGAATTCGGACCGGGGAGCTGTTTTTT. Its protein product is CASSFDRGRIRTGELFF.

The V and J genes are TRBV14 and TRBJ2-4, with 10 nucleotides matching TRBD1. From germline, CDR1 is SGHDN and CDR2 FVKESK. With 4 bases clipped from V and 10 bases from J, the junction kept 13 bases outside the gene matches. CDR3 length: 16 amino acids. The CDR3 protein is CASSPTGGVGGTIQYF. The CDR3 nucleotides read TGTGCCAGCAGCCCGACAGGGGGCGTGGGGGGAACTATTCAGTACTTC.

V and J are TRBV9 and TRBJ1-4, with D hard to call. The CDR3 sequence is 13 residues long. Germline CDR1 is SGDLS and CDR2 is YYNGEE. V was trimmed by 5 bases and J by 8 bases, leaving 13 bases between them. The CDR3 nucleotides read TGTGCCAGCAGTCCCCGCGGCGGGGAAAAACTGTTTTTT. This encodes CASSPRGGEKLFF.

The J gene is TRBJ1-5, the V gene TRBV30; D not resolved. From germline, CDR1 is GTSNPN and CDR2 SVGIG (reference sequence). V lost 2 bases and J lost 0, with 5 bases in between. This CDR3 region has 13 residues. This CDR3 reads CAWSKDSNQPQHF. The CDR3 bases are TGTGCCTGGAGTAAAGATAGCAATCAGCCCCAGCATTTT.

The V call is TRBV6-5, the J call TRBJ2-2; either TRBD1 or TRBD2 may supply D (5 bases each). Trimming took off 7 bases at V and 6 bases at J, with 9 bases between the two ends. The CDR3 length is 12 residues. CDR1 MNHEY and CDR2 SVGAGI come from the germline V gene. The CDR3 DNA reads TGTGCCAGCACCATGGGGGCCGGGGAGCTGTTTTTT. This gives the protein CASTMGAGELFF.

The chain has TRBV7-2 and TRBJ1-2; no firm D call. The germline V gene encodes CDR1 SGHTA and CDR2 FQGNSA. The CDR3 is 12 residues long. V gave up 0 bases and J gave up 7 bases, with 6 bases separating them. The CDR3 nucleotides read TGTGCCAGCAGCTTAGCCCATCTTGGCTACACCTTC. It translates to CASSLAHLGYTF.

The CDR3 nucleotides are TGTGCCAGCACTACAGGGAACACTGAAGCTTTCTTT. It codes for CASTTGNTEAFF. The chain employs TRBV3-1 (or the pseudogene TRBV3-2) and TRBJ1-1; possibly TRBD1 for D (5 bases). CDR1 and CDR2 (germline): LGHDT, YNNKEL (reference sequence). The CDR3 totals 12 residues. V shed 7 bases and J shed 1 base, with 7 bases lying between them.

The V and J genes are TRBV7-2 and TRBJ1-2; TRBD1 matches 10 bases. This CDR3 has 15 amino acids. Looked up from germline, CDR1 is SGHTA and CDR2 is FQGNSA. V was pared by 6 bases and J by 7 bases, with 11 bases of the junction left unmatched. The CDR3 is CASRSRTGGNSGYTF. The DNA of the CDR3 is TGTGCCAGCAGGTCGCGGACAGGGGGTAATAGTGGCTACACCTTC.

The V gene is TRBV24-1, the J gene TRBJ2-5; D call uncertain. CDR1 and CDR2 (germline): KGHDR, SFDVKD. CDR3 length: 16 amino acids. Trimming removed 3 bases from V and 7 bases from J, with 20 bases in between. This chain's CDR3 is CATSDPQPGKVRTQYF. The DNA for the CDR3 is TGTGCCACCAGTGATCCTCAACCGGGCAAGGTGCGGACCCAGTACTTC.